These 4 T cell receptor beta chains share one sample of origin, sequenced in a study of blood T cell repertoires in COVID-19. Using immunoSEQ multiplex PCR, the repertoire was profiled, and TCRdb retains in-frame clones only, with some absent. The data contain under 200,000 clones, almost 80% of them seen just once; the ten biggest clones take up roughly a sixth. The sample comprised peripheral blood. The origin of the receptors is a man between 60 and 75 years old with active or convalescent COVID-19.

This clone was detected once. This sequence joins TRBV5-1 and TRBJ2-7; 16 bases align to TRBD2. This CDR3 has 16 residues. V trimming: 4 bases; J trimming: 2 bases; junction bases outside the gene matches: 3. CDR1 and CDR2 from the germline V gene are SGHRS and YFSETQ. CDR3 region: CASSPGTSGRAYEQYF. CDR3 DNA sequence: TGCGCCAGCAGCCCTGGGACTAGCGGGAGGGCCTACGAGCAGTACTTC.

The V gene is TRBV30, the J gene TRBJ2-7; 9 nucleotides agree with TRBD2. The CDR3 covers 15 residues. The germline V gene has CDR1 GTSNPN and CDR2 SVGIG (reference sequence). J lost 2 bases, V lost 5 bases, and 10 bases had no gene match. The CDR3 spells CAWGLAMGGAYEQYF. DNA of the CDR3: TGTGCCTGGGGACTAGCGATGGGAGGGGCCTACGAGCAGTACTTC.

This clone was seen just once. The chain employs TRBV27 and TRBJ2-2; TRBD2 might be the D (5 bases). There are 14 residues in the CDR3. Deletions cut 9 bases from V and 4 bases from J, with 15 bases between. The germline V gene encodes CDR1 MNHEY and CDR2 SMNVEV (reference sequence). The CDR3 DNA reads TGTGCCAGTACGGGTTCTCGGGGCACCGGGGAGCTGTTTTTT. Translating gives CASTGSRGTGELFF.

The V gene is TRBV5-1, the J gene TRBJ2-3, with D possibly matching TRBD1 (5 bases). There are 13 residues in the CDR3. Trimming removed 4 bases at V and 0 bases at J, with 6 bases between. Germline CDR1 reads SGHRS; CDR2 reads YFSETQ. The CDR3 protein is CASSQGSTDTQYF. The CDR3 DNA follows: TGCGCCAGCAGCCAGGGTAGCACAGATACGCAGTATTTT.